The present TCR beta chain was sequenced within a study of control samples from healthy donors and cancer patients. The method was immunoSEQ multiplex PCR; TCRdb's version includes in-frame clones alone and lacks a portion of them. The sample records 95,000 to 130,000 clones, around 90% being singletons. This CDR3 is built from 12 residues. V was clipped by 8 bases and J by 3 bases, with 8 bases between them. CDR1 is KGHSH, CDR2 LQKENI, per germline. The chain combines TRBV18 with TRBJ1-5; no definite D call. Sequencing was done on a sample of blood. The sequence was collected from a woman in her 70s in good health. CDR3 DNA sequence: TGTGCCAGCGCGGCTCCCAATCAGCCCCAGCATTTT. This translates into CASAAPNQPQHF.